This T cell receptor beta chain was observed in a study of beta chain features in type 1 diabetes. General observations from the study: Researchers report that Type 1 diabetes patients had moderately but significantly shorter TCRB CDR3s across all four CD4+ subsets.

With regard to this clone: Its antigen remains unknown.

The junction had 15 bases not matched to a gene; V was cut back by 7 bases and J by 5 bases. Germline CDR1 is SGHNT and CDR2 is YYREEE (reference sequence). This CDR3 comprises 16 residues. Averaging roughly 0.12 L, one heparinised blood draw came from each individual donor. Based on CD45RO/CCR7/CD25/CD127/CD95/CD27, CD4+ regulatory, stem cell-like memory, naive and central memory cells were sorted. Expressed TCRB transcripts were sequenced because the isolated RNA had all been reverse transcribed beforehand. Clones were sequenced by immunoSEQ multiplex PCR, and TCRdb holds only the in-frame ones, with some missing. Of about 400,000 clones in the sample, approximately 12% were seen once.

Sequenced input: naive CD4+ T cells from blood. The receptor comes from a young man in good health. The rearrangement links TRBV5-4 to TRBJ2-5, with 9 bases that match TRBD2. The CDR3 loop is CASHRISAGGRETQYF. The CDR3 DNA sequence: TGTGCCAGCCACCGGATAAGCGCGGGGGGGCGGGAGACCCAGTACTTC. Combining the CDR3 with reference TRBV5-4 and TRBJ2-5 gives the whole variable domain ETGVTQSPTHLIKTRGQQVTLRCSSQSGHNTVSWYQQALGQGPQFIFQYYREEENGRGNFPPRFSGLQFPNYSSELNVNALELDDSALYLCASHRISAGGRETQYFGPGTRLLVL.